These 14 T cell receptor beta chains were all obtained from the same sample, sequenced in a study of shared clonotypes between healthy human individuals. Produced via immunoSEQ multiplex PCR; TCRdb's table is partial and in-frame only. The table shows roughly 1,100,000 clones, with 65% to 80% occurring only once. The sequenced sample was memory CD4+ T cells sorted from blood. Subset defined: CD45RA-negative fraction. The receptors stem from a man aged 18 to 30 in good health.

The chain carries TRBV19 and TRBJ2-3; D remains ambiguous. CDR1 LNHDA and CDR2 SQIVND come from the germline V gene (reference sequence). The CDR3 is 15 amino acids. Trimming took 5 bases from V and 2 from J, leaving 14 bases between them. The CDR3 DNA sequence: TGTGCCAGTAGTGGCGCAGCCGATTACACAGATACGCAGTATTTT. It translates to CASSGAADYTDTQYF.

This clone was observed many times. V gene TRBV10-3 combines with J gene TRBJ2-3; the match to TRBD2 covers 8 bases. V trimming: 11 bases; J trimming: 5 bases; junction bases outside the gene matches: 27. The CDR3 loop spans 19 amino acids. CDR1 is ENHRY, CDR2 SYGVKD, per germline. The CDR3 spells CAGPQCRLGERERKDTQYF. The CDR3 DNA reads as TGTGCCGGGCCTCAGTGTAGGCTGGGGGAGCGGGAGAGGAAAGATACGCAGTATTTT.

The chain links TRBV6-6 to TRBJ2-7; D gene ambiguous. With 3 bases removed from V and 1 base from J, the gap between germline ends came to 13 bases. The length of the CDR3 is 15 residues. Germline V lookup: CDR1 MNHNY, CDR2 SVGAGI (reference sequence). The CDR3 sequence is CASSYISVLSYEQYF. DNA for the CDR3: TGTGCCAGCAGTTATATATCAGTTTTATCCTACGAGCAGTACTTC.

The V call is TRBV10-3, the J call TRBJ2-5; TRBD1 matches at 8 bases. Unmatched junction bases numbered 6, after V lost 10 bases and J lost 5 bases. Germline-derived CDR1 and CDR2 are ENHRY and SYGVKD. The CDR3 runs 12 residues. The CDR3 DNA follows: TGTGCCAGTAGACAGGGGACGGAGACCCAGTACTTC. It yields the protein CASRQGTETQYF.

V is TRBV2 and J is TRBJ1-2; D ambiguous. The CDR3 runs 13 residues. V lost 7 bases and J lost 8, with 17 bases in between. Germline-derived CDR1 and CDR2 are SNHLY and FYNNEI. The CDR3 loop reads CASTPLTMGGYTF. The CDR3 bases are TGTGCCAGCACCCCCCTAACCATGGGGGGCTACACCTTC.

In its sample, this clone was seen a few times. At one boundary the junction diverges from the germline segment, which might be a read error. Here the CDR3 DNA reads TGTGCCATCACTGAGCGGGGGGGCCCTGATGAGCAGTTCTTC. This sequence encodes CAITERGGPDEQFF. The V call is TRBV10-3, the J call TRBJ2-1; 10 bases fit TRBD2. CDR3 size: 14 residues. Germline V gene sequence: CDR1 ENHRY, CDR2 SYGVKD.

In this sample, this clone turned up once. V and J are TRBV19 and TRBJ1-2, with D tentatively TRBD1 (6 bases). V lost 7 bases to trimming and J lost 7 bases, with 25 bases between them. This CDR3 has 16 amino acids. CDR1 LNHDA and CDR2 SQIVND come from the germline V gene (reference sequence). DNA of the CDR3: TGTGCCAGTACTCCATTGAACCCCGGGGGCCAGAGTGGCTACACCTTC. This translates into CASTPLNPGGQSGYTF.

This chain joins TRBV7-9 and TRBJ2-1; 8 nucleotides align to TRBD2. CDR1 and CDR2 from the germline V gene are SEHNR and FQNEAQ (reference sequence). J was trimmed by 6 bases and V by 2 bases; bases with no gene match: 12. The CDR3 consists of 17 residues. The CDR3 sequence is CASSLSAAGGGLNEQFF. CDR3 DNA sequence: TGTGCCAGCAGCTTAAGCGCGGCGGGAGGTGGCCTCAATGAGCAGTTCTTC. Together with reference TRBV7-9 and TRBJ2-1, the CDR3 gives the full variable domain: DTGVSQNPRHKITKRGQNVTFRCDPISEHNRLYWYRQTLGQGPEFLTYFQNEAQLEKSRLLSDRFSAERPKGSFSTLEIQRTEQGDSAMYLCASSLSAAGGGLNEQFFGPGTRLTVL.

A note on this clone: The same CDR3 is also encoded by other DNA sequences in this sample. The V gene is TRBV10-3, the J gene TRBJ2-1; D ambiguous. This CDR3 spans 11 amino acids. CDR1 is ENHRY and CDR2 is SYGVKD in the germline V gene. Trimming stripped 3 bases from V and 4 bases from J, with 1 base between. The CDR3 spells CAISDYNEQFF. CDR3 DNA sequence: TGTGCCATCAGTGATTACAATGAGCAGTTCTTC.

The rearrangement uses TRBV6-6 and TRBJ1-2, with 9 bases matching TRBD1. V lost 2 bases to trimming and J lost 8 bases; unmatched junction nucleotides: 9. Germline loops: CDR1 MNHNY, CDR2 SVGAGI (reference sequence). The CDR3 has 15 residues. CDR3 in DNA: TGTGCCAGCAGTTACAACGACAGGGGGTTGAGGGGCTACACCTTC. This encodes CASSYNDRGLRGYTF.

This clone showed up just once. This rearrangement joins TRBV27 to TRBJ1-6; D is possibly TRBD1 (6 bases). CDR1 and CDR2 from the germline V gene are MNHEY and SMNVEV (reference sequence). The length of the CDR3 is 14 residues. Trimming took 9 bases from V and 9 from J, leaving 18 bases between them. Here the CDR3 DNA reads TGTGCCAGTCCCCGGGCCAGGGGTATTTCACCCCTCCACTTT. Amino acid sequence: CASPRARGISPLHF.

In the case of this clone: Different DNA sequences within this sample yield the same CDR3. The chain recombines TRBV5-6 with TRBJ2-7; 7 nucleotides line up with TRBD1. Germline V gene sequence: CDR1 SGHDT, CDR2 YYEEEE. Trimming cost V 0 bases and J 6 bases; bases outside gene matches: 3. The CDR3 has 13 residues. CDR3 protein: CASSLGQGGEQYF. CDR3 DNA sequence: TGTGCCAGCAGCTTGGGACAGGGTGGCGAGCAGTACTTC.

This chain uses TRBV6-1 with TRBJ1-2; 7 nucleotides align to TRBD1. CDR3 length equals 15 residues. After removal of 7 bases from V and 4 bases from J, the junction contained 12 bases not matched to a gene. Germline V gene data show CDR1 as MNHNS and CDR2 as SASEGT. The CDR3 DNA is TGTGCCAGCATCCCCGAGACAGGGAAGTCCTATGGCTACACCTTC. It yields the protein CASIPETGKSYGYTF.

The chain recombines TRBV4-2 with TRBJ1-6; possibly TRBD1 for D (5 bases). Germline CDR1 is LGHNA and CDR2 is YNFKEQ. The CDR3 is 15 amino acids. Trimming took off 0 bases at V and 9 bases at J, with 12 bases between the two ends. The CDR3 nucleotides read TGTGCCAGCAGCCAAGATTTGGGGGGAGGTTCACCCCTCCACTTT. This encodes CASSQDLGGGSPLHF.